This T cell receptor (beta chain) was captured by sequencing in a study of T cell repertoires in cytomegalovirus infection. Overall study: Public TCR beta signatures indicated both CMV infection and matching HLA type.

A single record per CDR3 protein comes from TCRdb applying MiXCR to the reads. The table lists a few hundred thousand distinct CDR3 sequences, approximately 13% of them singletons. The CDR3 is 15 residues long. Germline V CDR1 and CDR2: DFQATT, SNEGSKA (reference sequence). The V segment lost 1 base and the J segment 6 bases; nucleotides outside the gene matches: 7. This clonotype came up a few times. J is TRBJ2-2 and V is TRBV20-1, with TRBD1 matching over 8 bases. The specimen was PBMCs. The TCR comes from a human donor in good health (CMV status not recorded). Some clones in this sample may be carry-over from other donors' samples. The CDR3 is CSARAPGGISGELFF. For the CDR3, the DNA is TGCAGTGCTAGAGCCCCAGGGGGCATTTCCGGGGAGCTGTTTTTT.